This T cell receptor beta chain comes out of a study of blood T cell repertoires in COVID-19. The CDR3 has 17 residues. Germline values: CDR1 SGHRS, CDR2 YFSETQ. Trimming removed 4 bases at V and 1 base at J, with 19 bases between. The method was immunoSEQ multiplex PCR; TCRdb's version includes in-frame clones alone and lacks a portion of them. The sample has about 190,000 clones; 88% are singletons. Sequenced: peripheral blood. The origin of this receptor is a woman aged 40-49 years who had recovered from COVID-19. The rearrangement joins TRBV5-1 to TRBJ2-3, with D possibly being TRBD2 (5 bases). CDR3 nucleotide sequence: TGCGCCAGCAGCCGGGAAGGACCCTCAGGAGGCACAGATACGCAGTATTTT. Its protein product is CASSREGPSGGTDTQYF.